One sample yielded the 23 T cell receptor beta chains listed below, sequenced in a study of blood T cell repertoires in COVID-19 (dated by TCRdb to 2020 to 2022). The library was made by the immunoSEQ multiplex PCR assay. What TCRdb holds here is the immuneACCESS table cut down to in-frame rearrangements. Part of the clones is not present; checked against another copy, under half of the missing clones reflect an unresolved V gene, and the others are unexplained. The sample profile shows 450,000 or so clones; about nine tenths of them were found once. In total, the top ten clones hold around 1.5% of the sample. The sample comprised peripheral blood. The receptors were sampled from a woman in her thirties or forties with COVID-19, enrolled during active disease.

The rearrangement joins TRBV6-2 or TRBV6-3 to TRBJ2-3; TRBD2 aligns across 7 bases. The CDR3 contains 14 residues. The germline gives CDR1 MNHEY, CDR2 SVGEGT. V shed 7 bases, J shed 0 bases, and the junction held 4 bases outside the gene matches. The CDR3 DNA follows: TGTGCCAGCACCCCAGCGGGAAGCACAGATACGCAGTATTTT. Its protein product is CASTPAGSTDTQYF.

The chain has TRBV7-2 and TRBJ2-2; TRBD2 matches at 9 bases. CDR1 SGHTA and CDR2 FQGNSA come from the germline V gene. The CDR3 covers 15 residues. The ends lost 4 bases at V and 4 bases at J; junction bases unmatched: 4. The chain's CDR3 is CASSSSGVVTGELFF. In DNA, the CDR3 is TGTGCCAGCAGCTCTAGCGGGGTTGTCACCGGGGAGCTGTTTTTT.

The chain links TRBV6-5 to TRBJ1-6; TRBD1 matches 7 bases. The CDR3 contains 14 residues. The germline V gene has CDR1 MNHEY and CDR2 SVGAGI. Trimming removed 6 bases from V and 6 bases from J; junction bases left unmatched: 5. The CDR3 bases are TGTGCCAGCAGGAAGGGGGACAGTAATTCACCCCTCCACTTT. This encodes CASRKGDSNSPLHF.

The chain has TRBV11-2 and TRBJ2-2; TRBD1 is a possible D gene (6 bases). The CDR3 consists of 15 residues. V gave up 2 bases and J gave up 4 bases, with 11 bases separating them. The V gene's germline CDR1 is SGHAT and CDR2 FQNNGV. CDR3 residues: CASSLTGMGTGELFF. In DNA form, the CDR3 reads TGTGCCAGCAGCTTAACAGGGATGGGCACCGGGGAGCTGTTTTTT.

V gene TRBV11-2 combines with J gene TRBJ2-7, with unresolved D. The CDR3 sequence is 14 residues long. V lost 0 bases and J 9 bases, leaving 15 bases between the germline ends. Per germline, CDR1 SGHAT and CDR2 FQNNGV. CDR3 protein: CASSLEANPQRQYF. The CDR3 nucleotides read TGTGCCAGCAGCTTAGAAGCTAATCCCCAGCGGCAGTACTTC.

This clone was picked up a small number of times. This chain's CDR3 is CASSSTSSRWSSYEQYF. CDR3 DNA sequence: TGTGCCAGCAGCTCCACCTCCTCCCGGTGGAGCTCCTACGAGCAGTACTTC. The chain links TRBV7-8 to TRBJ2-7; D unresolved. V was pared by 4 bases and J by 0 bases, with 19 bases between. The CDR3 has 17 residues. The germline V gene encodes CDR1 SGHVS and CDR2 FQNEAQ.

The chain joins TRBV5-4 to TRBJ2-5, with D possibly matching TRBD2 (5 bases). The CDR3 covers 15 residues. Germline-derived CDR1 and CDR2 are SGHNT and YYREEE (reference sequence). V was clipped by 4 bases and J by 1 base, with 14 bases between them. The CDR3 region is CASSQDYESQETQYF. The CDR3 DNA reads as TGTGCCAGCAGCCAAGACTACGAGTCCCAAGAGACCCAGTACTTC.

J is TRBJ1-2 and V is TRBV5-6; D gene uncertain. The germline V gene has CDR1 SGHDT and CDR2 YYEEEE. With 0 bases removed from V and 4 bases from J, the gap between germline ends came to 7 bases. This CDR3 comprises 13 residues. The CDR3 region is CASSLDTIYGYTF. The CDR3 DNA follows: TGTGCCAGCAGCTTGGACACCATCTATGGCTACACCTTC.

This clone was observed a few times. The chain has TRBV7-8 and TRBJ1-3, with D possibly being TRBD1 (5 bases). Germline CDR1 reads SGHVS; CDR2 reads FQNEAQ. The CDR3 runs to 15 residues. Trimming took off 0 bases at V and 4 bases at J, with 10 bases between the two ends. For the CDR3, the DNA is TGTGCCAGCAGCTTAGCAGGGGTTGGGGGAAACACCATATATTTT. It is translated as CASSLAGVGGNTIYF.

The chain is built from TRBV5-4 and TRBJ2-7, with D possibly being TRBD2 (6 bases). The germline V and J ends were trimmed by 0 bases and 3 bases, with 7 bases remaining between them. The germline V gene has CDR1 SGHNT and CDR2 YYREEE (reference sequence). The CDR3 covers 13 residues. The CDR3 nucleotides are TGTGCCAGCAGCTTGGGGACTAACTACGAGCAGTACTTC. Protein sequence: CASSLGTNYEQYF.

This rearrangement joins TRBV7-9 to TRBJ1-1; D is ambiguous. The V gene's germline CDR1 is SEHNR and CDR2 FQNEAQ (reference sequence). With 3 bases removed from V and 9 bases from J, the gap between germline ends came to 11 bases. The CDR3 consists of 12 residues. The CDR3, as DNA: TGTGCCAGCAGCTTCGGAGGGCAGCAAGCTTTCTTT. This translates into CASSFGGQQAFF.

This rearrangement joins TRBV7-3 to TRBJ1-6; perhaps TRBD1 as D (5 bases). In germline, CDR1 is SGHTA, CDR2 FQGTGA. V was trimmed by 5 bases and J by 16 bases, leaving 18 bases between them. The CDR3 is 13 amino acids. CDR3 sequence reads: CASSTDSGSPLHF. For the CDR3, the DNA is TGTGCCAGCAGCACCGACAGCGGGAGCCCGCTCCACTTT.

V gene TRBV12-3 or TRBV12-4 combines with J gene TRBJ1-5; no clear D gene. Trimming left V 5 bases short and J 2 bases short, with 7 bases between. The CDR3 contains 13 residues. The CDR3 region is CASSRQGNQPQHF. The CDR3 DNA reads as TGTGCCAGCAGTCGACAAGGCAATCAGCCCCAGCATTTT.

CDR3 amino acids: CASRKPDRGPGETQYF. In DNA form, the CDR3 reads TGTGCCAGCAGAAAACCCGACAGGGGGCCGGGAGAGACCCAGTACTTC. The chain combines TRBV28 with TRBJ2-5, with 10 nucleotides matching TRBD1. CDR1 and CDR2 (germline): MDHEN, SYDVKM. Unmatched junction bases numbered 11, after V lost 6 bases and J lost 4 bases. The CDR3 loop spans 16 amino acids.

This chain uses TRBV7-9 with TRBJ1-1, with D tentatively TRBD1 (6 bases). Germline-derived CDR1 and CDR2 are SEHNR and FQNEAQ (reference sequence). V gave up 5 bases and J gave up 8 bases, with 15 bases separating them. The CDR3 has 13 amino acids. The CDR3 DNA reads TGTGCCAGCAGCGAAGAACAGGGTACCGAAGCTTTCTTT. This gives the protein CASSEEQGTEAFF.

This chain uses TRBV7-2 with TRBJ2-2, with D unresolved. The CDR3 covers 14 residues. Trimming cost V 2 bases and J 1 base, with 5 bases left between them. CDR1 is SGHTA and CDR2 is FQGNSA in the germline V gene. This CDR3 is CASSLLVNTGELFF. The CDR3 DNA reads TGTGCCAGCAGCTTATTAGTGAACACCGGGGAGCTGTTTTTT. Full variable domain (remainder filled in from reference TRBV7-2 and TRBJ2-2): GAGVSQSPSNKVTEKGKDVELRCDPISGHTALYWYRQSLGQGLEFLIYFQGNSAPDKSGLPSDRFSAERTGGSVSTLTIQRTQQEDSAVYLCASSLLVNTGELFFGEGSRLTVL.

V usage is TRBV14 and J usage is TRBJ1-2, with 7 bases identical to TRBD1. The CDR3 is 14 residues long. V shed 3 bases, J shed 2 bases, and the junction held 3 bases outside the gene matches. The germline gives CDR1 SGHDN, CDR2 FVKESK. CDR3 sequence reads: CASSHGTANYGYTF. CDR3 coding DNA: TGTGCCAGCAGCCACGGGACAGCCAACTATGGCTACACCTTC.

The rearrangement links TRBV6-5 to TRBJ1-1, with D unresolved. The CDR3 spans 11 residues. V was trimmed by 5 bases and J by 10 bases, leaving 11 bases between them. Germline V gene lookup returns CDR1 MNHEY and CDR2 SVGAGI. Here the CDR3 reads CASSLSKPAFF. The CDR3 DNA follows: TGTGCCAGCAGTCTCTCCAAGCCAGCTTTCTTT.

The V and J genes are TRBV6-6 and TRBJ2-7, with D possibly matching TRBD2 (6 bases). Trimming removed 6 bases at V and 3 bases at J, with 18 bases between. Looked up from germline, CDR1 is MNHNY and CDR2 is SVGAGI (reference sequence). The length of the CDR3 is 15 residues. In DNA, the CDR3 is TGTGCCAGCAGGCCCCTGTATCCGGAGGGCTACGAGCAGTACTTC. Its translation is CASRPLYPEGYEQYF.

The J gene is TRBJ1-1, the V gene TRBV5-1, with TRBD1 matching 9 bases. The CDR3 is made up of 14 amino acids. Germline trimming cut 3 bases from V and 2 bases from J; bases unmatched to any gene: 2. Germline assignment: CDR1 SGHRS and CDR2 YFSETQ. CDR3 loop: CASSWTGVNTEAFF. Written as DNA, the CDR3 is TGCGCCAGCAGCTGGACAGGGGTTAACACTGAAGCTTTCTTT.

The rearrangement uses TRBV6-5 and TRBJ1-6, with D unresolved. Germline V gene lookup returns CDR1 MNHEY and CDR2 SVGAGI. The CDR3 runs to 12 residues. Deletions cut 5 bases from V and 10 bases from J, with 9 bases between. The CDR3 DNA reads TGTGCCAGCAGTCTAAGCAAGTCACCCCTCCACTTT. This encodes CASSLSKSPLHF.

J is TRBJ1-2 and V is TRBV7-9, with TRBD1 matching over 8 bases. This CDR3 region has 13 residues. V was clipped by 4 bases and J by 4 bases; unmatched bases: 2. Germline loops: CDR1 SEHNR, CDR2 FQNEAQ (reference sequence). CDR3 coding DNA: TGTGCCAGCAGCTCGACAGGGGCCTATGGCTACACCTTC. The encoded protein is CASSSTGAYGYTF.

The chain carries TRBV13 and TRBJ2-7, with 10 bases aligning to TRBD1. The CDR3 runs 14 residues. V trimming: 4 bases; J trimming: 6 bases; junction bases outside the gene matches: 6. Germline V gene sequence: CDR1 PRHDT, CDR2 FYEKMQ (reference sequence). CDR3 DNA sequence: TGTGCCAGCAGCTCAACGGGACAGGGGAGCGAGCAGTACTTC. Encoded protein: CASSSTGQGSEQYF. The variable domain in full, with the rest retrieved from reference TRBV13 and TRBJ2-7, is AAGVIQSPRHLIKEKRETATLKCYPIPRHDTVYWYQQGPGQDPQFLISFYEKMQSDKGSIPDRFSAQQFSDYHSELNMSSLELGDSALYFCASSSTGQGSEQYFGPGTRLTVT.